Each of the 25 T cell receptor beta chains below was sequenced from the same sample in a study of molecular identifiers for immune sequencing clone quantification. TCRdb ran MiXCR on the PCR reads and lists one entry per CDR3 protein. The sample records approximately 54,000 distinct CDR3 sequences, approximately 25% being singletons. The sample was naive CD8+ T cells from blood, with Jurkat cell RNA spiked in. Subset indicated: FACS-sorted CD8+CD4-CCR7+CD45RA+ naive T cells. These receptor sequences come from a human donor in good health. Some libraries in this study had Jurkat cell RNA spiked in.

This clonotype came up a few times. This chain links TRBV4-1 with TRBJ2-7; 9 nucleotides agree with TRBD2. The CDR3 is 19 residues long. Germline trimming cut 1 base from V and 5 bases from J; bases unmatched to any gene: 18. Germline CDR1 and CDR2: MGHRA and YSYEKL. The CDR3 DNA follows: TGCGCCAGCAGCCAAGGTGGGCCAGCGGGGGGCCCAAAGGGCCACGAGCAGTACTTC. It specifies CASSQGGPAGGPKGHEQYF.

About this clonotype: One base away lies a much larger clone, so this may be a sequencing read error. This chain's CDR3 is CASSNPLAGAHQETQYF. The CDR3 nucleotides read TGTGCCAGCAGTAACCCTCTAGCGGGAGCTCACCAAGAGACCCAGTACTTC. J is TRBJ2-5 and V is TRBV6-2 or TRBV6-3, with 10 positions matching TRBD2. This CDR3 has 17 amino acids. From germline, CDR1 is MNHEY and CDR2 SVGEGT. With 5 bases clipped from V and 0 bases from J, the junction kept 9 bases outside the gene matches.

The chain couples TRBV27 to TRBJ2-5; D possibly corresponds to TRBD1 (7 bases). CDR1 is MNHEY and CDR2 is SMNVEV in the germline V gene (reference sequence). The length of the CDR3 is 14 residues. V was cut by 3 bases and J by 5 bases, with 13 bases left in between. The CDR3 nucleotides are TGTGCCAGCAGTTTGGAGGGGGCCGTGGAGACCCAGTACTTC. Residues: CASSLEGAVETQYF.

On this clonotype: This may be a read error: a much more frequent sequence differs by one nucleotide. The V call is TRBV12-3 or TRBV12-4, the J call TRBJ1-5; the match to TRBD1 covers 7 bases. With V trimmed by 5 bases and J by 6 bases, 4 bases remained unmatched. CDR3 length: 13 residues. This CDR3 reads CASSVGDSQPQHF. The CDR3 region has the DNA TGTGCCAGCAGTGTGGGGGACAGTCAGCCCCAGCATTTT.

A note on this clonotype: This may be a read error: a much more frequent sequence differs by one nucleotide. The rearrangement joins TRBV20-1 to TRBJ2-7; a weak D match, TRBD2 (6 bases). V was cut by 0 bases and J by 0 bases, with 15 bases left in between. Germline V lookup: CDR1 DFQATT, CDR2 SNEGSKA (reference sequence). This CDR3 has 16 amino acids. CDR3 DNA: TGCAGTGCTAGAGACCTAGGCGGGGTAGTCTCCTACGAGCAGTACTTC. This translates into CSARDLGGVVSYEQYF.

About this clonotype: A much larger clonotype is one base distant, so this may be a read error. This rearrangement joins TRBV12-3 or TRBV12-4 to TRBJ1-5, with 8 nucleotides matching TRBD1. The CDR3 loop spans 15 amino acids. V was clipped by 5 bases and J by 2 bases; unmatched bases: 5. In nucleotides, the CDR3 is TGTGCCAGCAGTCCCAGGGGGCCAGGCAATCAGCCCCAGCATTTT. It codes for CASSPRGPGNQPQHF.

This clonotype was found many times. CDR3 region: CATSARHSNEQFF. CDR3 nucleotide sequence: TGTGCCACCAGCGCCAGACACAGCAATGAGCAGTTCTTC. The V call is TRBV24-1, the J call TRBJ2-1, with D unclear. Germline CDR1 and CDR2: KGHDR and SFDVKD. CDR3 length: 13 residues. The V end lost 7 bases, the J end lost 6 bases, and 12 bases lay between the germline ends.

This clonotype has ten or more counts. The chain has TRBV7-8 and TRBJ2-7, with TRBD1 identical over 9 bases. The CDR3 totals 15 residues. V trimming: 4 bases; J trimming: 1 base; junction bases outside the gene matches: 5. From germline, CDR1 is SGHVS and CDR2 FQNEAQ. CDR3 region: CASSSGTGLSYEQYF. In DNA, the CDR3 is TGTGCCAGCAGCTCCGGGACAGGGTTGTCCTACGAGCAGTACTTC.

At least ten counts were recorded for this clonotype. The V gene is TRBV5-5, the J gene TRBJ1-1; unclear D gene. This CDR3 comprises 11 residues. Trimming pared 7 bases from V and 5 bases from J, leaving 9 bases between. CDR1 is SGHKS, CDR2 YYEKEE, per germline (reference sequence). Here the CDR3 reads CASGVGTEAFF. The CDR3 region has the DNA TGTGCCAGCGGCGTAGGTACTGAAGCTTTCTTT.

The CDR3 nucleotides read TGTGCCAGCAGCCCCCGACGAGGGACAGAGAGTAATTCACCCCTCCACTTT. Translation gives CASSPRRGTESNSPLHF. The genes are TRBV7-9 and TRBJ1-6; 7 bases map to TRBD1. V lost 5 bases, J lost 6 bases, and 13 bases stayed unmatched. This CDR3 has 17 amino acids. Germline CDR1 is SEHNR and CDR2 is FQNEAQ (reference sequence).

The chain joins TRBV10-3 to TRBJ2-7, with 7 positions matching TRBD1. The CDR3 extends over 15 amino acids. Trimming removed 2 bases from V and 1 base from J; junction bases left unmatched: 5. Germline values: CDR1 ENHRY, CDR2 SYGVKD. CDR3 sequence reads: CAISEPRQGSYEQYF. The CDR3 coding sequence is TGTGCCATCAGTGAGCCCCGACAGGGTTCCTACGAGCAGTACTTC.

On this clonotype: Mismatch with germline at one junction end may stem from a read error. V is TRBV11-2 and J is TRBJ2-2; TRBD2 aligns across 8 bases. Germline assignment: CDR1 SGHAT and CDR2 FQNNGV. The CDR3 has 17 residues. This CDR3 is CASGLDRSGSHTGELFF. CDR3 DNA sequence: TGTGCCAGCGGCTTAGATAGGAGCGGGAGTCACACCGGGGAGCTGTTTTTT.

The chain has TRBV28 and TRBJ2-1; 7 bases align to TRBD2. The CDR3 is 16 amino acids. Trimming took 6 bases from V and 0 from J; bases not matched to a gene: 8. Per the germline V gene, CDR1 is MDHEN and CDR2 is SYDVKM. The CDR3 loop is CASRVTSESSYNEQFF. DNA for the CDR3: TGTGCCAGCAGGGTCACTAGCGAGAGCTCCTACAATGAGCAGTTCTTC.

Details on this clonotype: A much larger clone lies one base from this, so it may be a read error. The chain combines TRBV14 with TRBJ2-3; unclear D gene. Germline V gene lookup returns CDR1 SGHDN and CDR2 FVKESK. The CDR3 consists of 14 residues. Here the CDR3 DNA reads TGTGTCAGCAGTCGGCCCTCGTCAGCAGATACGCAGTATTTT. The encoded protein is CVSSRPSSADTQYF.

About this clonotype itself: A read error may be the cause here, since a much bigger clone is one base away. CDR3 region: CASSQVRGSYNEQLF. The CDR3 nucleotides are TGCGCCAGCAGCCAAGTAAGGGGGAGTTACAATGAGCAGCTCTTC. The rearrangement joins TRBV4-1 to TRBJ2-1; TRBD1 might be the D (6 bases). CDR1 is MGHRA, CDR2 YSYEKL, per germline. The CDR3 consists of 15 residues.

Ten or more counts support this clonotype. The chain combines TRBV19 with TRBJ2-6, with 7 bases lining up with TRBD1. V lost 4 bases to trimming and J lost 1 base; unmatched junction nucleotides: 4. CDR3 length: 16 residues. CDR1 is LNHDA and CDR2 is SQIVND in the germline V gene (reference sequence). The DNA for the CDR3 is TGTGCCAGTAGTACAGGGGGTTGGTCTGGGGCCAACGTCCTGACTTTC. It encodes CASSTGGWSGANVLTF.

With regard to this clonotype: A much larger clone sits a single nucleotide away, making a read error possible. V usage is TRBV14 and J usage is TRBJ2-2; 10 bases agree with TRBD2. Per the germline V gene, CDR1 is SGHDN and CDR2 is FVKESK. This CDR3 region has 16 residues. For the CDR3, the DNA is TGTGCCGGCAGCCAAGAACCTAGCGGGAGTACCGGGGAGCTGTTTTTT. Translating it yields CAGSQEPSGSTGELFF.

This chain links TRBV27 with TRBJ2-3, with TRBD2 matching 7 bases. Germline V gene sequence: CDR1 MNHEY, CDR2 SMNVEV (reference sequence). The CDR3 covers 18 residues. V lost 2 bases, J lost 4 bases, and 15 bases stayed unmatched. CDR3 sequence reads: CASSLATGTTPRADTQYF. CDR3 in DNA: TGTGCCAGCAGTTTAGCGACCGGGACTACACCTCGGGCAGATACGCAGTATTTT.

This clonotype was observed many times. This chain links TRBV7-9 with TRBJ2-7; perhaps TRBD1 as D (6 bases). The V gene's germline CDR1 is SEHNR and CDR2 FQNEAQ (reference sequence). The CDR3 loop spans 15 amino acids. V lost 4 bases and J 4 bases, leaving 17 bases between the germline ends. The CDR3 here is CASSSSGTPTYEQYF. The CDR3 DNA follows: TGTGCCAGCAGCTCCTCCGGGACACCGACTTACGAGCAGTACTTC.

This clonotype has ten or more counts. This chain links TRBV9 with TRBJ2-1; 10 bases agree with TRBD2. The CDR3 length is 15 residues. Per the germline V gene, CDR1 is SGDLS and CDR2 is YYNGEE. V shed 4 bases, J shed 2 bases, and the junction held 3 bases outside the gene matches. CDR3 coding DNA: TGTGCCAGCAGCCCGGGACTAGCGACCTACAATGAGCAGTTCTTC. Protein: CASSPGLATYNEQFF.

The genes are TRBV12-3 or TRBV12-4 and TRBJ2-7; D may match TRBD1 or TRBD2 (5 bases each). The CDR3 length is 15 residues. Deletions cut 1 base from V and 2 bases from J, with 12 bases between. The CDR3 loop is CASSLEGDDPYEQYF. The CDR3 nucleotides read TGTGCCAGCAGTTTAGAAGGGGACGATCCCTACGAGCAGTACTTC.

This clonotype was counted at least ten times. V is TRBV7-2 and J is TRBJ2-5, with 7 bases lining up with TRBD1. The CDR3 has 16 residues. Germline assignment: CDR1 SGHTA and CDR2 FQGNSA. After removal of 1 base from V and 3 bases from J, the junction contained 8 bases not matched to a gene. This chain's CDR3 is CASSLVRDRSKETQYF. For the CDR3, the DNA is TGTGCCAGCAGCTTAGTGAGGGACAGAAGTAAAGAGACCCAGTACTTC. The full variable domain, rest sourced from reference TRBV7-2 and TRBJ2-5, is GAGVSQSPSNKVTEKGKDVELRCDPISGHTALYWYRQSLGQGLEFLIYFQGNSAPDKSGLPSDRFSAERTGGSVSTLTIQRTQQEDSAVYLCASSLVRDRSKETQYFGPGTRLLVL.

This clonotype was seen repeatedly, ten times or more. The rearrangement uses TRBV7-6 and TRBJ2-2, with 14 nucleotides matching TRBD2. After removal of 4 bases from V and 6 bases from J, the junction contained 4 bases not matched to a gene. Germline assignment: CDR1 SGHVS and CDR2 FNYEAQ. The CDR3 totals 16 residues. The CDR3 sequence is CASSSRLAGGPGELFF. Here the CDR3 DNA reads TGTGCCAGCAGCTCGCGACTAGCGGGGGGGCCCGGGGAGCTGTTTTTT.

Details on this clonotype: This may arise from a read error, as a much more abundant clone is one base away. The rearrangement links TRBV7-9 to TRBJ2-5; TRBD1 or TRBD2 may be the D gene (5 bases each). CDR3 length equals 15 residues. V lost 5 bases, J lost 5 bases, and 18 bases lay in between. CDR1 and CDR2 (germline): SEHNR, FQNEAQ (reference sequence). The CDR3 bases are TGTGCCAGCAGCACGGGGCTGGAGTCACTGGAGACCCAGTACTTC. Protein: CASSTGLESLETQYF.

The table lists this clonotype with many counts. The J gene is TRBJ2-2, the V gene TRBV7-9; TRBD1 might be the D (6 bases). CDR1 and CDR2 from the germline V gene are SEHNR and FQNEAQ (reference sequence). The CDR3 length is 18 residues. Trimming removed 2 bases at V and 2 bases at J, with 18 bases between. The CDR3 loop reads CASSLLGANPVNTGELFF. DNA for the CDR3: TGTGCCAGCAGCTTACTGGGGGCTAACCCCGTCAACACCGGGGAGCTGTTTTTT.